This TCR beta chain was identified in a study of sequential checkpoint blockade in melanoma. Study overall: First-line arms were nivolumab then ipilimumab, or the reverse, randomized 1:1. After both sequences, patients received maintenance nivolumab.

Treatment indicated: randomized to nivolumab then ipilimumab (arm A) or the reverse (arm B). This CDR3 has 15 residues. With 2 bases removed from V and 3 bases from J, the gap between germline ends came to 8 bases. Germline values: CDR1 MNHEY, CDR2 SVGAGI. This clone has just a few counts. The data were produced by immunoSEQ multiplex PCR, yet TCRdb's version contains in-frame clones alone and is incomplete. The repertoire holds under 7,000 clones, 45% to 55% seen once, with 45% to 55% in the top ten. The source material was CD8+ T cells sorted from blood (inferred from file names), sampled from a patient given nivolumab and ipilimumab in sequence. This sequence was found in a human donor with melanoma. The chain recombines TRBV6-5 with TRBJ2-6, with D possibly TRBD2 on 5 matching bases. The CDR3, as DNA: TGTGCCAGCAGTTACGAGGGATTTGGGGCCAACGTCCTGACTTTC. Its protein product is CASSYEGFGANVLTF.